One and the same sample provided the 12 T cell receptor beta chains below, sequenced in a study of blood T cells in healthy people across ages. The second PCR ran about 7 to 12 cycles with a sample-barcoded 5' primer and J-beta primers. A single record per CDR3 protein comes from TCRdb applying MiXCR to the 5' RACE reads. The data contain about 400,000 distinct CDR3 sequences, about half of them singletons. What was sequenced was blood. These receptors were taken from a man in his fifties or sixties in good health.

This chain links TRBV6-2 or TRBV6-3 with TRBJ2-7; D is perhaps TRBD2 (5 bases). Germline assignment: CDR1 MNHEY and CDR2 SVGEGT. V shed 7 bases and J shed 3 bases, with 16 bases lying between them. The CDR3 runs to 14 residues. The chain's CDR3 is CASTPPGVLYEQYF. The CDR3 nucleotides read TGTGCCAGCACCCCGCCCGGGGTCCTCTACGAGCAGTACTTC.

The chain has TRBV5-1 and TRBJ1-1, with unresolved D. The CDR3 spans 15 residues. Germline V lookup: CDR1 SGHRS, CDR2 YFSETQ. Trimming took off 0 bases at V and 5 bases at J, with 14 bases between the two ends. CDR3 sequence (DNA): TGCGCCAGCAGCTTGGATCGGTTCGGAGTGACTGAAGCTTTCTTT. This sequence encodes CASSLDRFGVTEAFF. The whole variable domain, remainder taken from reference TRBV5-1 and TRBJ1-1, is KAGVTQTPRYLIKTRGQQVTLSCSPISGHRSVSWYQQTPGQGLQFLFEYFSETQRNKGNFPGRFSGRQFSNSRSEMNVSTLELGDSALYLCASSLDRFGVTEAFFGQGTRLTVV.

The rearrangement joins TRBV12-3 or TRBV12-4 to TRBJ1-2, with 7 positions matching TRBD1. The CDR3 extends over 14 amino acids. Unmatched junction bases numbered 5, after V lost 6 bases and J lost 1 base. For the CDR3, the DNA is TGTGCCAGCAGGCTGACAGGGATTAACTATGGCTACACCTTC. Protein: CASRLTGINYGYTF.

CDR3 DNA: TGTGCCAGTGGGCCGGCTAGCGGGGGACTCTACTACAATGAGCAGTTCTTC. Translated, it gives CASGPASGGLYYNEQFF. The gene calls are TRBV9 and TRBJ2-1; 10 bases align to TRBD2. V shed 8 bases and J 3 bases; nucleotides not matched to a gene: 14. Germline V gene lookup returns CDR1 SGDLS and CDR2 YYNGEE. The CDR3 sequence is 17 residues long. Combining the CDR3 with reference TRBV9 and TRBJ2-1 gives the whole variable domain DSGVTQTPKHLITATGQRVTLRCSPRSGDLSVYWYQQSLDQGLQFLIQYYNGEERAKGNILERFSAQQFPDLHSELNLSSLELGDSALYFCASGPASGGLYYNEQFFGPGTRLTVL.

This chain links TRBV20-1 with TRBJ2-1, with D unclear. CDR3 length equals 12 residues. Germline assignment: CDR1 DFQATT and CDR2 SNEGSKA (reference sequence). V shed 3 bases and J shed 10 bases, with 13 bases lying between them. The CDR3 nucleotides are TGCAGTGCTAGCATCTACGTAGTGGAGCAGTTCTTC. Residues: CSASIYVVEQFF.

This chain uses TRBV7-2 with TRBJ1-2; D gene unclear. Looked up from germline, CDR1 is SGHTA and CDR2 is FQGNSA. The CDR3 loop spans 13 amino acids. Trimming took 3 bases from V and 8 from J, leaving 13 bases between them. The CDR3 here is CASSFTDLFGYTF. For the CDR3, the DNA is TGTGCCAGCAGCTTCACAGACCTGTTCGGCTACACCTTC. The complete variable domain, with remaining parts taken from reference TRBV7-2 and TRBJ1-2, reads GAGVSQSPSNKVTEKGKDVELRCDPISGHTALYWYRQSLGQGLEFLIYFQGNSAPDKSGLPSDRFSAERTGGSVSTLTIQRTQQEDSAVYLCASSFTDLFGYTFGSGTRLTVV.

The chain couples TRBV5-1 to TRBJ2-5, with D unresolved. V shed 4 bases and J shed 4 bases, with 14 bases lying between them. The CDR3 extends over 14 amino acids. The germline V gene has CDR1 SGHRS and CDR2 YFSETQ. CDR3 loop: CASSGRVPRETQYF. The DNA for the CDR3 is TGCGCCAGCAGCGGCCGGGTCCCGAGAGAGACCCAGTACTTC.

This clonotype was counted at least ten times. This chain links TRBV7-2 with TRBJ2-7; the D is unclear. Trimming shortened V by 4 bases and J by 3 bases, and 10 bases separated the two germline ends. The CDR3 sequence is 13 residues long. The germline V gene encodes CDR1 SGHTA and CDR2 FQGNSA. The CDR3 is CASSSTHGYEQYF. The CDR3 nucleotides read TGTGCCAGCAGCTCCACCCACGGCTACGAGCAGTACTTC. Looking up the rest from reference TRBV7-2 and TRBJ2-7 gives the full variable domain: GAGVSQSPSNKVTEKGKDVELRCDPISGHTALYWYRQSLGQGLEFLIYFQGNSAPDKSGLPSDRFSAERTGGSVSTLTIQRTQQEDSAVYLCASSSTHGYEQYFGPGTRLTVT.

V usage is TRBV20-1 and J usage is TRBJ2-5; no definite D call. Per the germline V gene, CDR1 is DFQATT and CDR2 is SNEGSKA (reference sequence). V lost 0 bases to trimming and J lost 3 bases, with 20 bases between them. The CDR3 length is 17 residues. Written as DNA, the CDR3 is TGCAGTGCTAGAGATGCGGCGGCTCCAATCCGAGAAGAGACCCAGTACTTC. Amino acids: CSARDAAAPIREETQYF.

CDR3 DNA: TGTGCCAGCAGCTTGGGGGGTTGGTGGGAGAGCTCCTACGAGCAGTACTTC. It yields the protein CASSLGGWWESSYEQYF. The rearrangement joins TRBV13 to TRBJ2-7; the D gene is possibly TRBD2 (6 bases). The germline V gene has CDR1 PRHDT and CDR2 FYEKMQ (reference sequence). V was shortened by 3 bases and J by 0 bases, with 18 bases between the two germline ends. The length of the CDR3 is 17 residues.

The J gene is TRBJ2-7, the V gene TRBV6-5; 7 bases align to TRBD1. There are 15 residues in the CDR3. Germline CDR1 is MNHEY and CDR2 is SVGAGI. V dropped 7 bases and J dropped 4; count of bases not matched to a gene: 13. This CDR3 reads CASTPVGDRGYEQYF. DNA of the CDR3: TGTGCCAGCACTCCGGTGGGGGACAGAGGGTACGAGCAGTACTTC.

This clonotype was found a few times. The chain combines TRBV7-2 with TRBJ2-3, with a tentative D call TRBD2 (6 bases). Trimming stripped 3 bases from V and 0 bases from J, with 13 bases between. This CDR3 has 16 residues. Germline V gene data show CDR1 as SGHTA and CDR2 as FQGNSA. In DNA, the CDR3 is TGTGCCAGCAGCTTGTTACCCCTAGCGAGCACAGATACGCAGTATTTT. Translating gives CASSLLPLASTDTQYF.